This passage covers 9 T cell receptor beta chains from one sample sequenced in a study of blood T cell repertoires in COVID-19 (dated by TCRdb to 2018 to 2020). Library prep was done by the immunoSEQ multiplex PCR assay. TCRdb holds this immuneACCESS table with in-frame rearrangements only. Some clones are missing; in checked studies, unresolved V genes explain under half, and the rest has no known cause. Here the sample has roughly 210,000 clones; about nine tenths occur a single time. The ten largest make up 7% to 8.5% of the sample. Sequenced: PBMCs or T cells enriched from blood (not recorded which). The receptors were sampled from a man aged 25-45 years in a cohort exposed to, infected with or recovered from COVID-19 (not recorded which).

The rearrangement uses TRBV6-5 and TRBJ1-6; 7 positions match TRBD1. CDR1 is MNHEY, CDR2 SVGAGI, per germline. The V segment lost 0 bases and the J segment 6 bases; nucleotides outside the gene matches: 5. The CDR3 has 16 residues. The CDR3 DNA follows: TGTGCCAGCAGTTACTCGAGTAACAGGGGTAATTCACCCCTCCACTTT. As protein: CASSYSSNRGNSPLHF.

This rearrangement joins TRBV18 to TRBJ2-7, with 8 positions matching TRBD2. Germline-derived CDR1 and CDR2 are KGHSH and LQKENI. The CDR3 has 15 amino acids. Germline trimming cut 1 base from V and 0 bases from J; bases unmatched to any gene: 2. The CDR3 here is CASSPLAGNSYEQYF. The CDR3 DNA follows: TGTGCCAGCTCACCACTAGCGGGGAACTCCTACGAGCAGTACTTC.

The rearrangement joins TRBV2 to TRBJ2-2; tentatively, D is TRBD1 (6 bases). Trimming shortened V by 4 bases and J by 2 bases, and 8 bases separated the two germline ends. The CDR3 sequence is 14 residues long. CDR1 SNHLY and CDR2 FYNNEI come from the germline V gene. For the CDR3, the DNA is TGTGCCAGCAGTGGGACAGATAACACCGGGGAGCTGTTTTTT. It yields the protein CASSGTDNTGELFF.

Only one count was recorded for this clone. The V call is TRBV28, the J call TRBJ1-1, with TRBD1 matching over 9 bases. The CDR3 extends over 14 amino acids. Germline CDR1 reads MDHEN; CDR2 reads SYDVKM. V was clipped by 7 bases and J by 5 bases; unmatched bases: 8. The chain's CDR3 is CASTSGQGATEAFF. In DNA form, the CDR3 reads TGTGCCAGCACCTCGGGACAGGGAGCTACTGAAGCTTTCTTT.

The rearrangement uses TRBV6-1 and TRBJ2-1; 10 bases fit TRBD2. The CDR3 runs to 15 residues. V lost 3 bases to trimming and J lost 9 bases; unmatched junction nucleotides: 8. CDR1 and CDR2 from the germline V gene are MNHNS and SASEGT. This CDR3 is CASSDGLAGAVEQFF. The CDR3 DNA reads TGTGCCAGCAGTGATGGCCTAGCGGGAGCTGTTGAGCAGTTCTTC.

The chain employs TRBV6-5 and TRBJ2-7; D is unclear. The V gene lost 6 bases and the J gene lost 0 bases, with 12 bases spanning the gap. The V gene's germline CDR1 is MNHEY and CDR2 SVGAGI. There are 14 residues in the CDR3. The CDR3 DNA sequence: TGTGCCAGCAGGGCGGTTAGCAGCTCCTACGAGCAGTACTTC. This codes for CASRAVSSSYEQYF.

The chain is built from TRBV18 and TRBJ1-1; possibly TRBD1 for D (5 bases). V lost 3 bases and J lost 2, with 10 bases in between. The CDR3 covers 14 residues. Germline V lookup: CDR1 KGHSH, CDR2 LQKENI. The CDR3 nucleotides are TGTGCCAGCTCACCCCTCCAGGGCAACACTGAAGCTTTCTTT. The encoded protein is CASSPLQGNTEAFF. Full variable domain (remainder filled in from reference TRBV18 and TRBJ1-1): NAGVMQNPRHLVRRRGQEARLRCSPMKGHSHVYWYRQLPEEGLKFMVYLQKENIIDESGMPKERFSAEFPKEGPSILRIQQVVRGDSAAYFCASSPLQGNTEAFFGQGTRLTVV.

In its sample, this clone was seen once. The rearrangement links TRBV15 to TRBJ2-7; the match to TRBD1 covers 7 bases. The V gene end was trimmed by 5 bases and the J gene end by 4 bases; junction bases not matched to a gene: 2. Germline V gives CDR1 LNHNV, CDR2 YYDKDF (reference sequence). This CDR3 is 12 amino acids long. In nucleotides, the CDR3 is TGTGCCACCAGCGGGGACAGTTACGAGCAGTACTTC. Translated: CATSGDSYEQYF.

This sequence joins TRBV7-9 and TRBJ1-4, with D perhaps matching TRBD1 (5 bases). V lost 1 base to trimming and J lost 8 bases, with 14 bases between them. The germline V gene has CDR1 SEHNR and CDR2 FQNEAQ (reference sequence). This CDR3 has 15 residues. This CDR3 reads CASSLDSRRGEKLFF. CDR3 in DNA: TGTGCCAGCAGCTTAGATAGTCGACGGGGGGAAAAACTGTTTTTT.